This TCR beta chain was sequenced in a study of identical twins' blood T cells. Study-level results: Even for out-of-frame TCRbeta, twins reportedly shared V gene usage much more than unrelated donors.

TCRdb used MiXCR to reprocess the 5' RACE reads, holding one entry per CDR3 protein. The sample carries hundreds of thousands of distinct CDR3 sequences, roughly 31% recorded once. There are a few counts of this clonotype. What it binds is not known. With 6 bases clipped from V and 7 bases from J, the junction kept 3 bases outside the gene matches. The CDR3 runs to 12 residues. In germline, CDR1 is MNHEY, CDR2 SMNVEV (reference sequence). This sequence joins TRBV27 and TRBJ2-1, with TRBD1 matching 7 bases. This sequence originates from a woman aged 18 to 55 in good health. Sequenced: PBMCs. The CDR3 is CASRQGRNEQFF. In DNA form, the CDR3 reads TGTGCCAGCAGACAGGGGAGAAATGAGCAGTTCTTC.